These 7 T cell receptor beta chains were sequenced from one sample in a study of blood T cell repertoires in COVID-19. Here immunoSEQ multiplex PCR was the method, and the copy in TCRdb shows in-frame clones only, minus some. The repertoire consists of hundreds of thousands of clones, with about 89% occurring once and the leading ten covering 2.3%. The source material was peripheral blood. These receptors were obtained from an older woman with COVID-19, enrolled during active disease.

This chain uses TRBV18 with TRBJ2-5; D unclear. The germline V gene encodes CDR1 KGHSH and CDR2 LQKENI. V was cut by 6 bases and J by 1 base, with 15 bases left in between. This CDR3 region has 15 residues. CDR3 sequence reads: CASSLLLGSQETQYF. Here the CDR3 DNA reads TGTGCCAGCTCCCTACTCCTGGGCAGCCAAGAGACCCAGTACTTC.

The rearrangement links TRBV24-1 to TRBJ1-4, with TRBD1 matching 8 bases. V was clipped by 3 bases and J by 8 bases; unmatched bases: 7. The CDR3 loop spans 15 amino acids. Germline V gene lookup returns CDR1 KGHDR and CDR2 SFDVKD. CDR3 amino acids: CATSDPGTGQEKLFF. CDR3 nucleotides: TGTGCCACCAGTGATCCCGGGACAGGTCAGGAAAAACTGTTTTTT.

V gene TRBV28 combines with J gene TRBJ1-1; D is undetermined. The V end was cut by 6 bases, the J end by 2 bases, with 13 bases between. The CDR3 extends over 14 amino acids. Germline-derived CDR1 and CDR2 are MDHEN and SYDVKM. CDR3 protein: CASRAGSPNTEAFF. The CDR3 region has the DNA TGTGCCAGCAGGGCCGGGAGCCCAAACACTGAAGCTTTCTTT.

As to this clone: Distinct nucleotide sequences in the sample also encode this CDR3. The V and J genes are TRBV5-1 and TRBJ1-6; D gene unclear. Trimming took off 4 bases at V and 6 bases at J, with 11 bases between the two ends. The CDR3 extends over 14 amino acids. CDR1 SGHRS and CDR2 YFSETQ come from the germline V gene. The CDR3 nucleotides read TGCGCCAGCAGCCTCGAAGGAGGTAATTCACCCCTCCACTTT. This sequence encodes CASSLEGGNSPLHF.

The genes are TRBV28 and TRBJ2-7; D is ambiguous. The CDR3 loop spans 11 amino acids. Germline V gives CDR1 MDHEN, CDR2 SYDVKM. V shed 6 bases and J shed 4 bases, with 7 bases lying between them. CDR3 sequence: CASRSNYEQYF. The CDR3 DNA reads TGTGCCAGCAGGTCAAATTACGAGCAGTACTTC.

In this sample, this clone turned up once. The rearrangement uses TRBV4-1 and TRBJ1-5; D unclear. The germline V gene has CDR1 MGHRA and CDR2 YSYEKL. Trimming took 1 base from V and 5 from J, leaving 15 bases between them. The CDR3 has 16 residues. DNA for the CDR3: TGCGCCAGCAGCCAAGGGGCGGGATTTTCTCATCAGCCCCAGCATTTT. Its protein product is CASSQGAGFSHQPQHF.

The J gene is TRBJ1-2, the V gene TRBV5-6, with D tentatively TRBD1 (6 bases). Germline V gene lookup returns CDR1 SGHDT and CDR2 YYEEEE. This CDR3 is 17 amino acids long. V was pared by 4 bases and J by 0 bases, with 19 bases between. The CDR3 reads CASSPMGRGRSNYGYTF. In nucleotides, the CDR3 is TGTGCCAGCAGCCCCATGGGCAGGGGCCGATCTAACTATGGCTACACCTTC.